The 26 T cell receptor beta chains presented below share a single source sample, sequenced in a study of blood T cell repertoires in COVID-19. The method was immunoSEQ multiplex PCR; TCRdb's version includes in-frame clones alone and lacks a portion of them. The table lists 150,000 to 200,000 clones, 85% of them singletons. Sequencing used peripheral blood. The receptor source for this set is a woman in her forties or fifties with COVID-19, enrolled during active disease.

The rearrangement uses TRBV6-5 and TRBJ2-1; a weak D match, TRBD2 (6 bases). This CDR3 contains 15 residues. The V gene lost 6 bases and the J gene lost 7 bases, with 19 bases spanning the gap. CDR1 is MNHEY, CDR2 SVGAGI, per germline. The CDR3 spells CASRGEDTGRNEQFF. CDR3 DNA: TGTGCCAGCAGGGGGGAGGACACGGGGAGGAATGAGCAGTTCTTC.

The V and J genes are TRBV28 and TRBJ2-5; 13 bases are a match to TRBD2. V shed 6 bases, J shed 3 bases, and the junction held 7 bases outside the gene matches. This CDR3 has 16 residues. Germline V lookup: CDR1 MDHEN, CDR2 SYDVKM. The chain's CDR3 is CASSRAGTSGKETQYF. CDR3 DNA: TGTGCCAGCAGCCGCGCAGGGACTAGCGGGAAAGAGACCCAGTACTTC.

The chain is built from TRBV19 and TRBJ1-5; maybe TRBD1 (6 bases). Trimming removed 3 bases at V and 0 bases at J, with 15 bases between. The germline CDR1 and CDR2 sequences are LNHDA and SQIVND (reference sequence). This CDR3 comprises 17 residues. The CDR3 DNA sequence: TGTGCCAGTAGTATGGGAGGGGGTGCCTATAGCAATCAGCCCCAGCATTTT. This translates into CASSMGGGAYSNQPQHF.

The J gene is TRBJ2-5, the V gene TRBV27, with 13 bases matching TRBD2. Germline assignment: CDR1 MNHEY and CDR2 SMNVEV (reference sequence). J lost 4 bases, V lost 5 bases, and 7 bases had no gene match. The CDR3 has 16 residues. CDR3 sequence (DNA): TGTGCCAGCAGTCCAGGACTAGCGGGGGTTGCAGAGACCCAGTACTTC. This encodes CASSPGLAGVAETQYF.

CDR3 in DNA: TGTGCCAGCAGCTTGGTACAGGGAAGAAACATTCAGTACTTC. Translation gives CASSLVQGRNIQYF. This sequence joins TRBV5-6 and TRBJ2-4; possible D gene TRBD1, 6 bases. CDR1 and CDR2 (germline): SGHDT, YYEEEE. The V end lost 0 bases, the J end lost 6 bases, and 10 bases lay between the germline ends. This CDR3 has 14 residues.

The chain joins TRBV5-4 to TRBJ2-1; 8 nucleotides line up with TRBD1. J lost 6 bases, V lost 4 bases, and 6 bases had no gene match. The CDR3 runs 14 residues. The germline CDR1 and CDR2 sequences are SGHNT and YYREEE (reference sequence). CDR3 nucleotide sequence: TGTGCCAGCAGCCCTGGACAGGGCCTCAATGAGCAGTTCTTC. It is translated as CASSPGQGLNEQFF.

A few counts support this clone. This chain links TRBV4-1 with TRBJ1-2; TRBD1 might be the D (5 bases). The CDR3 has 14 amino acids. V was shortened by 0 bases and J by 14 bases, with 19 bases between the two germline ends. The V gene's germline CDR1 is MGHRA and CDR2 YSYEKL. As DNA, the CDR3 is TGCGCCAGCAGCCAAGAGGGGCAGGGCTGGACTAGGACCTTC. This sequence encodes CASSQEGQGWTRTF.

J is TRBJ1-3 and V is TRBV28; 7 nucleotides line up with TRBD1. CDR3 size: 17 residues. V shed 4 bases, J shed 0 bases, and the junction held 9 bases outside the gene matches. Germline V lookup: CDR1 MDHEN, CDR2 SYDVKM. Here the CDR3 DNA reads TGTGCCAGCAGTTCTCTGTGGGCAGGGGGCTCTGGAAACACCATATATTTT. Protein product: CASSSLWAGGSGNTIYF.

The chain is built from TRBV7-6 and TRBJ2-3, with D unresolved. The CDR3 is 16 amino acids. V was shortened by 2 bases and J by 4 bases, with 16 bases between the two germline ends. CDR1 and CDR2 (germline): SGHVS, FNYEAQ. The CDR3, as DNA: TGTGCCAGCAGCTTAAACGACGCCTGGGCGTCAGATACGCAGTATTTT. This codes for CASSLNDAWASDTQYF.

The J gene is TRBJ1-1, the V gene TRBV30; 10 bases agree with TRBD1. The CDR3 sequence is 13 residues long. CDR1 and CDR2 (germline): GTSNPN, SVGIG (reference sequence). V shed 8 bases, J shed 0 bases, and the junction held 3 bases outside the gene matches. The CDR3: CAGDRGVNTEAFF. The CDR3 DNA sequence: TGTGCCGGGGACAGGGGTGTGAACACTGAAGCTTTCTTT.

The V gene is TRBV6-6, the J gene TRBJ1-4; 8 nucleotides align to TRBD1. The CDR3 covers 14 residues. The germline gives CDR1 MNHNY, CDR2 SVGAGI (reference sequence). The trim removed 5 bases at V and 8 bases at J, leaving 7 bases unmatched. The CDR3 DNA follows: TGTGCCAGCAGTGGGGACAGGAGTGACGAAAAACTGTTTTTT. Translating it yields CASSGDRSDEKLFF.

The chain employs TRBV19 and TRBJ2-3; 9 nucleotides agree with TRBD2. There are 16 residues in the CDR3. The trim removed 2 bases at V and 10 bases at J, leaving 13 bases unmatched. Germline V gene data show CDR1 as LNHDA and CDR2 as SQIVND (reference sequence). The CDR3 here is CASSIRSSGVDMAQYF. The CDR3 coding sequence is TGTGCCAGTAGTATAAGGTCTAGCGGGGTGGATATGGCGCAGTATTTT.

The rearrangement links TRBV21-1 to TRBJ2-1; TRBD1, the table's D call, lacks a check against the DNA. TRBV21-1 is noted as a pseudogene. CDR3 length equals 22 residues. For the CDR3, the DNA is TGTGCCAGCAGCAACCCCTTGACCGGGACAGAAGGAAACAAAGACGTAAACAATGAGCAGTTCTTC. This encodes CASSNPLTGTEGNKDVNNEQFF.

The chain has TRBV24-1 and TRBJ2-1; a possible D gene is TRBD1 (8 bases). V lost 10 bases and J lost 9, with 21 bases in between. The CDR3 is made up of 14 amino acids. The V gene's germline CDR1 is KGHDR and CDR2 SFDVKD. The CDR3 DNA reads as TGTGCCACAGCCACAGGGGGGGGGTTGGGTGAGCAGTTCTTC. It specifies CATATGGGLGEQFF.

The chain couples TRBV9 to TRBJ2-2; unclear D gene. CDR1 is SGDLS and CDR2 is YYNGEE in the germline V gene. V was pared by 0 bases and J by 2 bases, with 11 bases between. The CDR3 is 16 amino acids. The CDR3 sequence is CASSVVVEYNTGELFF. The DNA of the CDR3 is TGTGCCAGCAGCGTAGTGGTGGAGTATAACACCGGGGAGCTGTTTTTT.

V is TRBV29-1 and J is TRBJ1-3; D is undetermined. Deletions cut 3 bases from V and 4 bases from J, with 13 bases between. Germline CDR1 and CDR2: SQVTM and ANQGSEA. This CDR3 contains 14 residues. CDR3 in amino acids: CSVDGEQTGNTIYF. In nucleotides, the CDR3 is TGCAGCGTTGACGGGGAACAGACAGGAAACACCATATATTTT.

CDR3 region: CASRRTESGNTIYF. DNA of the CDR3: TGTGCCAGCAGGCGTACGGAGTCTGGAAACACCATATATTTT. V usage is TRBV6-5 and J usage is TRBJ1-3; D not certain. The V and J ends lost 6 bases and 1 base respectively, with 10 bases between them. This CDR3 is built from 14 residues. Germline V CDR1 and CDR2: MNHEY, SVGAGI.

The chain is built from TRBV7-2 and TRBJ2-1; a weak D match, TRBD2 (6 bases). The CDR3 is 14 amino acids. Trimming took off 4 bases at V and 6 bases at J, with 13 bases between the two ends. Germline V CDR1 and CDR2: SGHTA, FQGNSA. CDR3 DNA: TGTGCCAGCAGCTCCCCGGCGGGGTCCAATGAGCAGTTCTTC. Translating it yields CASSSPAGSNEQFF.

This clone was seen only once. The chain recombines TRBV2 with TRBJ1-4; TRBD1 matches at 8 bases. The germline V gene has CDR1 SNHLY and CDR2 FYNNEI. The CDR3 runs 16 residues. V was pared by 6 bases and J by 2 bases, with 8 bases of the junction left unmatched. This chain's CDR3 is CASRRDRSPTNEKLFF. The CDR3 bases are TGTGCCAGCAGACGGGACAGGAGCCCGACTAATGAAAAACTGTTTTTT. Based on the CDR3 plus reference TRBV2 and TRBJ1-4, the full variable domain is EPEVTQTPSHQVTQMGQEVILRCVPISNHLYFYWYRQILGQKVEFLVSFYNNEISEKSEIFDDQFSVERPDGSNFTLKIRSTKLEDSAMYFCASRRDRSPTNEKLFFGSGTQLSVL.

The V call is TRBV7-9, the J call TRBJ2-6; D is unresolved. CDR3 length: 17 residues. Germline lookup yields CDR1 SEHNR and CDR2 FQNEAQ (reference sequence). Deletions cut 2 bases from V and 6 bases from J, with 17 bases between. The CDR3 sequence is CASSLNPLYIMANVLTF. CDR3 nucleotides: TGTGCCAGCAGCTTAAACCCTCTCTATATCATGGCCAACGTCCTGACTTTC.

The CDR3 sequence is CASSGTGPQPQHF. CDR3 nucleotide sequence: TGTGCCAGCAGTGGGACAGGGCCTCAGCCCCAGCATTTT. The rearrangement uses TRBV25-1 and TRBJ1-5; TRBD1 matches at 8 bases. The J segment lost 6 bases and the V segment lost 4 bases, leaving 2 bases of the junction unmatched. The CDR3 has 13 amino acids. The germline V gene encodes CDR1 MGHDK and CDR2 SYGVNS.

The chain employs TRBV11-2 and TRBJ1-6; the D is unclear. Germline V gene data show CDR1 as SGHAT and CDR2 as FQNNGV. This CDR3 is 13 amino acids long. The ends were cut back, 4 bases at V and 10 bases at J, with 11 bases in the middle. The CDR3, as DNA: TGTGCCAGCAGCTCCGATGGCCCCTCACCCCTCCACTTT. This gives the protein CASSSDGPSPLHF.

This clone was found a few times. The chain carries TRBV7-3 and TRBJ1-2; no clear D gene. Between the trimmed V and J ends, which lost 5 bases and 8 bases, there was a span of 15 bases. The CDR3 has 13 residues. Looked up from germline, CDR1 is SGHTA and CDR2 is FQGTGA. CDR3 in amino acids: CASSPGSGFGYTF. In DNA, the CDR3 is TGTGCCAGCAGCCCCGGGTCGGGTTTCGGCTACACCTTC.

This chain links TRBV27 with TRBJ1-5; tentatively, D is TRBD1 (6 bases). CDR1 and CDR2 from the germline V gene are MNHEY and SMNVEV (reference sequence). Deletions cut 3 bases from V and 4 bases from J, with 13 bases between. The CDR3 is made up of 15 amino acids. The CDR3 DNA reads TGTGCCAGCAGTTTTTTGGGGCAGGGGAATCAGCCCCAGCATTTT. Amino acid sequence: CASSFLGQGNQPQHF.

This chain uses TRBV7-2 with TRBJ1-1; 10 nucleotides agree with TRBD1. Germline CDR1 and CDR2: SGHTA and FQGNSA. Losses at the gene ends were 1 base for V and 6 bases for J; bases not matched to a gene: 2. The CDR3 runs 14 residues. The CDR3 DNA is TGTGCCAGCAGCTTAGTGGGACAGGGGTCTGAAGCTTTCTTT. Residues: CASSLVGQGSEAFF.

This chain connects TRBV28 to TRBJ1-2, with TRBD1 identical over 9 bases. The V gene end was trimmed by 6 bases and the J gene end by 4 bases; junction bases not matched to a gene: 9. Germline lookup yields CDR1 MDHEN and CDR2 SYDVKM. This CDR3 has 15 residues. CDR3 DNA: TGTGCCAGCAGGGACAGGGGCCTTCACTTCTATGGCTACACCTTC. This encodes CASRDRGLHFYGYTF.